These T cell receptor beta chains were read from a single sample in a study of cytomegalovirus exposure and HLA in healthy donors. The repertoire was sequenced with immunoSEQ multiplex PCR; TCRdb's copy has only in-frame clones and lacks some. In the table there are about 130,000 clones, roughly 90% of which are singletons. Sequenced: PBMCs. These receptors came from a man aged 30-40 years in good health and CMV-seronegative. Each CDR3 is given without its conserved first and last residue. Fields, in order: J gene, V gene, CDR3 protein.

TRBJ1-6 | TRBV4-3 | ASSQRPGQLNSPLH
TRBJ1-3 | TRBV7-2 | ASSAWTAPGNTIY
TRBJ1-1 | TRBV6-6 | ASSYSRGEAAEAF
TRBJ1-2 | TRBV5-1 | ASSLGTDYGYT
TRBJ2-1 | TRBV5-6 | ASSLFTGESYNEQF
TRBJ1-6 | TRBV10-2 | ASSEGGSSSPLH
TRBJ2-7 | TRBV19 | ASSIRDSVREQY
TRBJ2-3 | TRBV25-1 | ASMDQESLLSTDTQY
TRBJ1-5 | TRBV6-6 | ASSWRGLNQPQH
TRBJ2-3 | TRBV4-3 | ASSLPTSGGADTQY
TRBJ2-7 | TRBV6-1 | ASSEPRLGGGAYEQY
TRBJ1-5 | TRBV19 | ASSLGAVGNQPQH
TRBJ2-1 | TRBV25-1 | ASSESLAGAYNEQF
TRBJ2-1 | TRBV7-8 | ASSLGLAGRIEQF
TRBJ1-1 | TRBV19 | ASRTTGTHAEAF
TRBJ2-3 | TRBV28 | ASSPMGRPQY
TRBJ2-7 | TRBV7-8 | ASSSQGGGYEQY
TRBJ2-5 | TRBV9 | ASSPGLAGETQY
TRBJ1-3 | TRBV4-1 | ASSQVGGKGNTIY
TRBJ2-3 | TRBV15 | ATSRDRTGGTDTQY
TRBJ1-5 | TRBV19 | ASRVGIGNQPQH
TRBJ2-2 | TRBV5-1 | ASSLDGKNTGELF
TRBJ2-3 | TRBV5-1 | ASSWTGGSDTQY
TRBJ1-5 | TRBV28 | ASSEANQPQH
TRBJ2-7 | TRBV28 | ATEEGGRSYEQY
TRBJ2-1 | TRBV7-3 | ASSFGLYNEQF
TRBJ1-6 | TRBV10-3 | AISELETGNSPLH
TRBJ2-2 | TRBV5-4 | ASSQEPGELNTGELF
TRBJ2-5 | TRBV9 | ASSKVGQGGSAQETQY
TRBJ1-1 | TRBV18 | ASSPASGGTEAF